A selection of T cell receptor beta chains follows, all from one sample in a study of T cells in Graves' hyperthyroidism and ophthalmopathy. TCRdb reprocessed the multiplex PCR reads with MiXCR, giving one entry per CDR3 protein. The sample holds about 360,000 distinct CDR3 sequences, about 12% seen once. The specimen was blood. All receptors derive from a woman younger than 35 with Graves' hyperthyroidism. Both conserved end residues are part of each CDR3. A D gene is named only where the DNA matches it firmly. The size of a clone is reported for some rows only, either as once, few or many, or as a class for expanded clones.

size	V	D	J	CDR3	DNA
many	TRBV28	.	TRBJ2-1	CASSLSRNNEQFF	TGTGCCAGCAGTTTATCCCGAAACAATGAGCAGTTCTTC
many	TRBV7-9	.	TRBJ2-7	CASSLGTAGEQYF	TGTGCCAGCAGCTTAGGGACTGCCGGCGAGCAGTACTTC
.	TRBV3-1	.	TRBJ2-7	CASKQKVRGSPTYEQYF	TGTGCCAGCAAGCAAAAAGTCCGGGGCAGTCCAACCTACGAGCAGTACTTC
many	TRBV6-1	.	TRBJ1-2	CASSEDPVLNYGYTF	TGTGCCAGCAGTGAGGATCCCGTCCTGAACTATGGCTACACCTTC
.	TRBV15	.	TRBJ2-7	CATSRDQSDSYEQYF	TGTGCCACCAGCAGAGATCAGTCTGACTCCTACGAGCAGTACTTC
many	TRBV4-1	.	TRBJ1-3	CASSQGSSGNTIYF	TGCGCCAGCAGCCAGGGATCCTCTGGAAACACCATATATTTT
many	TRBV29-1	.	TRBJ2-5	CSANGPHQETQYF	TGCAGCGCCAATGGGCCTCACCAAGAGACCCAGTACTTC
many	TRBV6-2/TRBV6-3	.	TRBJ1-1	CASSKGEAQGNTEAFF	TGTGCCAGCAGCAAGGGGGAGGCTCAGGGGAACACTGAAGCTTTCTTT
.	TRBV10-1	.	TRBJ1-1	CASSLTEEAFF	TGCGCCAGCAGCCTGACAGAAGAAGCTTTCTTT
many	TRBV6-2/TRBV6-3	TRBD1	TRBJ2-7	CASSYSTGTGGRLKGNEQYF	TGTGCCAGCAGTTACTCAACCGGGACAGGGGGCCGTCTTAAGGGGAACGAGCAGTACTTC
.	TRBV6-5	TRBD1	TRBJ1-1	CASSSGTGSVEAFF	TGTGCCAGCAGTTCCGGGACAGGGAGTGTTGAAGCTTTCTTT
many	TRBV2	.	TRBJ2-3	CASSYRLRDTQYF	TGTGCCAGCAGCTATAGACTCCGAGATACGCAGTATTTT
many	TRBV6-1	TRBD1	TRBJ2-7	CASSTGGVDEQYF	TGTGCCAGCAGTACAGGGGGCGTCGACGAGCAGTACTTC
many	TRBV3-1	TRBD1	TRBJ1-6	CASSRRDRDNSPLHF	TGTGCCAGCAGCCGCCGGGACAGGGATAATTCACCCCTCCACTTT
.	TRBV4-2	TRBD1	TRBJ1-4	CASSPEDGGDRRVATNEKLFF	TGTGCCAGCAGCCCCGAAGATGGGGGGGACAGGAGAGTTGCAACTAATGAAAAACTGTTTTTT
many	TRBV12-3/TRBV12-4	TRBD1	TRBJ2-1	CASRRTGIDNEQFF	TGTGCCAGCAGGCGGACAGGGATAGACAATGAGCAGTTCTTC
few	TRBV11-2	.	TRBJ1-4	CASSLSAGSTGKLFF	TGTGCCAGCAGTCTTAGCGCAGGGTCTACGGGAAAACTGTTTTTT
.	TRBV20-1	TRBD2	TRBJ2-2	CSARDTFRAGGYKTTGELFF	TGCAGTGCTAGAGATACCTTTCGAGCGGGGGGCTATAAAACCACCGGGGAGCTGTTTTTT
many	TRBV20-1	TRBD2	TRBJ2-7	CSAQALAGRYEQYF	TGCAGTGCTCAAGCCCTAGCGGGTCGCTACGAGCAGTACTTC
many	TRBV3-1	.	TRBJ2-7	CASSHSFAGTITYEQYF	TGTGCCAGCAGCCACTCTTTTGCCGGGACAATAACCTACGAGCAGTACTTC
many	TRBV7-8	.	TRBJ2-5	CASSPRRSGRQETQYF	TGTGCCAGCAGCCCCCGCAGGTCGGGCCGTCAAGAGACCCAGTACTTC
many	TRBV7-6	TRBD1	TRBJ2-2	CASSPTGQGGGELFF	TGTGCCAGCAGCCCCACGGGACAGGGAGGCGGGGAGCTGTTTTTT
few	TRBV19	.	TRBJ2-7	CASSDRHSTYEQYF	TGTGCCAGTAGTGACAGACATTCCACCTACGAGCAGTACTTC
.	TRBV4-3	TRBD2	TRBJ2-2	CASSQVLREGIYTGELFF	TGCGCCAGCAGCCAAGTATTGCGGGAGGGAATCTACACCGGGGAGCTGTTTTTT
.	TRBV6-2/TRBV6-3	TRBD1	TRBJ1-2	CASGTGVGYTF	TGTGCCAGCGGGACAGGGGTTGGCTACACCTTC
many	TRBV29-1	.	TRBJ2-7	CSAGPENSYEQYF	TGCAGCGCCGGACCGGAGAACTCCTACGAGCAGTACTTC
.	TRBV4-2	.	TRBJ1-4	CASSQEWPAYERLFF	TGTGCCAGCAGCCAAGAATGGCCAGCCTATGAAAGACTGTTTTTT
many	TRBV20-1	.	TRBJ2-5	CSAGGTSGQETQYF	TGCAGTGCCGGCGGGACCTCCGGCCAAGAGACCCAGTACTTC
many	TRBV27	.	TRBJ1-1	CASRQIQSPEAFF	TGTGCCAGTAGACAGATACAATCGCCTGAAGCTTTCTTT
many	TRBV11-2	TRBD2	TRBJ2-5	CASKDGGNQETQYF	TGTGCCAGCAAAGACGGGGGGAACCAAGAGACCCAGTACTTC
.	TRBV2	TRBD2	TRBJ2-3	CASRTSESTDTQYF	TGTGCCAGCAGGACTAGCGAGTCCACAGATACGCAGTATTTT
many	TRBV7-9	.	TRBJ2-3	CASLLTSGADTQYF	TGTGCCAGCCTACTTACTTCAGGGGCAGATACGCAGTATTTT
many	TRBV7-3	.	TRBJ1-1	CASSLFGGTEAFF	TGTGCCAGCAGCTTATTCGGGGGGACTGAAGCTTTCTTT
many	TRBV11-1	.	TRBJ2-1	CASSTQYEQFF	TGTGCCAGCAGCACCCAGTACGAGCAGTTCTTC
many	TRBV28	.	TRBJ1-2	CASSLGVAANYGYTF	TGTGCCAGCAGTTTGGGGGTGGCAGCGAACTATGGCTACACCTTC
few	TRBV5-6	.	TRBJ2-7	CASSVERDGKYF	TGTGCCAGCAGCGTCGAGAGGGACGGGAAGTACTTC
few	TRBV10-3	.	TRBJ2-5	CAISALGRRETQYF	TGTGCCATCAGTGCCCTAGGTCGCAGAGAGACCCAGTACTTC
many	TRBV18	.	TRBJ2-3	CASSPRVVVTDTQYF	TGTGCCAGCTCACCAAGGGTAGTCGTGACAGATACGCAGTATTTT
many	TRBV9	TRBD2	TRBJ2-1	CASSVLRGSSYNEQFF	TGTGCCAGCAGCGTATTACGCGGGAGCTCCTACAATGAGCAGTTCTTC
many	TRBV9	TRBD2	TRBJ2-1	CASSVGLAGSINEQFF	TGTGCCAGCAGCGTGGGACTAGCGGGATCTATCAATGAGCAGTTCTTC
many	TRBV9	.	TRBJ1-2	CASSAPEHGYTF	TGTGCCAGCAGCGCCCCCGAGCACGGCTACACCTTC
.	TRBV10-3	TRBD1	TRBJ2-5	CAISESEGQGWYETQYF	TGTGCCATCAGTGAGTCAGAAGGACAGGGATGGTATGAGACCCAGTACTTC
.	TRBV6-1	.	TRBJ2-7	CASSPSGSSGTYEQYF	TGTGCCAGCAGCCCCTCGGGGAGTAGCGGTACCTACGAGCAGTACTTC
.	TRBV20-1	.	TRBJ2-3	CSAPDRFRTDTQYF	TGCAGTGCTCCTGACAGGTTCCGCACAGATACGCAGTATTTT
many	TRBV6-5	TRBD2	TRBJ2-1	CASSYSAGGNNEQFF	TGTGCCAGCAGTTACTCAGCGGGAGGGAACAATGAGCAGTTCTTC
many	TRBV12-3/TRBV12-4	TRBD1	TRBJ2-5	CASSNSMGQGYF	TGTGCCAGCAGTAACTCCATGGGACAGGGATACTTC
many	TRBV7-2	TRBD1	TRBJ1-2	CASSQNRGRGYGYTF	TGTGCCAGCAGCCAAAACAGGGGGCGCGGCTATGGCTACACCTTC
many	TRBV14	.	TRBJ1-6	CASSPRAHNSPLHF	TGTGCCAGCAGCCCCAGGGCCCATAATTCACCCCTCCACTTT